The next 29 T cell receptor beta chains were all read from a single sample in a study of blood T cell repertoires in COVID-19. Libraries were prepared by immunoSEQ multiplex PCR; TCRdb keeps only in-frame clonotypes and omits some of them. The sample lists about 99,000 clones, about four fifths occurring once. Sequencing was performed on peripheral blood. These TCRs come from a man aged 60-69 years with acute or convalescent COVID-19.

The chain recombines TRBV3-1 (or the pseudogene TRBV3-2) with TRBJ1-1; TRBD1 might be the D (6 bases). The CDR3 length is 15 residues. Germline V gives CDR1 LGHDT, CDR2 YNNKEL (reference sequence). V shed 1 base and J shed 2 bases, with 11 bases lying between them. CDR3 nucleotides: TGTGCCAGCAGCCAAGGGGGACACTTTAACACTGAAGCTTTCTTT. This codes for CASSQGGHFNTEAFF.

This chain uses TRBV7-9 with TRBJ2-1; TRBD2 matches 11 bases. The CDR3 consists of 16 residues. J lost 4 bases, V lost 10 bases, and 12 bases had no gene match. The germline V gene has CDR1 SEHNR and CDR2 FQNEAQ (reference sequence). CDR3 in DNA: TGTGCCACCGGTCCAACTAGCGGGGGCATTTACAATGAGCAGTTCTTC. Protein sequence: CATGPTSGGIYNEQFF.

In this sample, this clone turned up once. The J gene is TRBJ1-2, the V gene TRBV18, with 7 bases lining up with TRBD1. Trimming removed 2 bases from V and 2 bases from J; junction bases left unmatched: 8. The germline V gene encodes CDR1 KGHSH and CDR2 LQKENI. The CDR3 is 16 residues long. The CDR3 DNA reads as TGTGCCAGCTCACCATTGGGCTCACAGGGGAACTATGGCTACACCTTC. Translating it yields CASSPLGSQGNYGYTF.

The CDR3 region is CASSGQLNTGELFF. The CDR3 bases are TGTGCCAGCAGCGGACAGCTTAACACCGGGGAGCTGTTTTTT. V is TRBV13 and J is TRBJ2-2; tentative D call: TRBD1 (6 bases). This CDR3 region has 14 residues. The germline V gene encodes CDR1 PRHDT and CDR2 FYEKMQ (reference sequence). V dropped 5 bases and J dropped 2 bases, with 9 bases sitting between them. The full variable domain, in which reference TRBV13 and TRBJ2-2 provide the parts outside the CDR3, is AAGVIQSPRHLIKEKRETATLKCYPIPRHDTVYWYQQGPGQDPQFLISFYEKMQSDKGSIPDRFSAQQFSDYHSELNMSSLELGDSALYFCASSGQLNTGELFFGEGSRLTVL.

This chain joins TRBV11-1 and TRBJ2-1; TRBD2 agrees at 10 bases. The length of the CDR3 is 16 residues. Germline assignment: CDR1 SGHAT and CDR2 FQDESV (reference sequence). V lost 0 bases and J lost 9; bases outside the gene matches: 8. The CDR3 region has the DNA TGTGCCAGCAGCTTAGCGTACCTAGCGGGAGAGAGTGAGCAGTTCTTC. It is translated as CASSLAYLAGESEQFF.

The chain couples TRBV21-1 to TRBJ2-7; the D call TRBD2 from the table was never checked on the DNA. TRBV21-1 represents a pseudogene. The CDR3 runs 16 residues. This CDR3 reads CASSKVPSGTSYEQYF. DNA for the CDR3: TGTGCCAGCAGCAAAGTACCTAGCGGAACCTCCTACGAGCAGTACTTC.

The rearrangement joins TRBV28 to TRBJ2-2, with a possible D match to TRBD2 (5 bases). V lost 7 bases, J lost 6 bases, and 9 bases lay in between. Germline CDR1 and CDR2: MDHEN and SYDVKM. There are 12 residues in the CDR3. CDR3: CASNLAAGELFF. As DNA, the CDR3 is TGTGCCAGCAATCTAGCTGCCGGGGAGCTGTTTTTT.

This clone appeared once. The chain is built from TRBV5-4 and TRBJ2-1; 7 bases are a match to TRBD2. Germline CDR1 and CDR2: SGHNT and YYREEE (reference sequence). This CDR3 is 15 amino acids long. V was pared by 1 base and J by 8 bases, with 9 bases of the junction left unmatched. The CDR3 here is CASSLPSGGVHEQFF. CDR3 DNA: TGTGCCAGCAGCTTGCCTAGCGGCGGGGTTCATGAGCAGTTCTTC.

J is TRBJ1-2 and V is TRBV5-1, with 7 bases matching TRBD1. This CDR3 has 17 residues. V shed 1 base and J 2 bases; nucleotides not matched to a gene: 11. In germline, CDR1 is SGHRS, CDR2 YFSETQ. CDR3 sequence reads: CASSLTHERTGNYGYTF. The CDR3 region has the DNA TGCGCCAGCAGCTTGACCCATGAACGGACAGGAAACTATGGCTACACCTTC.

The chain couples TRBV18 to TRBJ1-2; TRBD1 aligns across 10 bases. Germline V CDR1 and CDR2: KGHSH, LQKENI. This CDR3 comprises 14 residues. V shed 6 bases and J 8 bases; nucleotides not matched to a gene: 9. The CDR3 DNA reads as TGTGCCAGCTCCCACGACAGGGGGCAAGAAGGCTACACCTTC. Residues: CASSHDRGQEGYTF.

The DNA of the CDR3 is TGTGCCAGCAGCTTAGCGGTGGGGAGCGGGGAAAAACTGTTTTTT. Protein: CASSLAVGSGEKLFF. The V gene is TRBV7-8, the J gene TRBJ1-4; unclear D gene. V dropped 0 bases and J dropped 8 bases, with 13 bases sitting between them. Germline-derived CDR1 and CDR2 are SGHVS and FQNEAQ. CDR3 size: 15 residues.

The chain uses TRBV5-5 and TRBJ1-5; D is undetermined. Trimming took 4 bases from V and 0 from J, leaving 14 bases between them. The CDR3 covers 16 residues. The germline CDR1 and CDR2 sequences are SGHKS and YYEKEE (reference sequence). CDR3 in amino acids: CASSPDTRSSNQPQHF. As DNA, the CDR3 is TGTGCCAGCAGCCCCGATACACGATCTAGCAATCAGCCCCAGCATTTT. The full variable domain, in which reference TRBV5-5 and TRBJ1-5 provide the parts outside the CDR3, is DAGVTQSPTHLIKTRGQQVTLRCSPISGHKSVSWYQQVLGQGPQFIFQYYEKEERGRGNFPDRFSARQFPNYSSELNVNALLLGDSALYLCASSPDTRSSNQPQHFGDGTRLSIL.

The chain combines TRBV2 with TRBJ2-1; TRBD2 agrees at 10 bases. Per the germline V gene, CDR1 is SNHLY and CDR2 is FYNNEI. This CDR3 comprises 15 residues. J gave up 2 bases and V 10 bases, and 8 bases lay outside the gene matches. Here the CDR3 DNA reads TGTGCCATCCCCCAGCGGGAGGGCCCCTACAATGAGCAGTTCTTC. Amino acid sequence: CAIPQREGPYNEQFF.

The chain combines TRBV6-5 with TRBJ1-4; TRBD1 might be the D (5 bases). The germline gives CDR1 MNHEY, CDR2 SVGAGI. The V end lost 7 bases, the J end lost 8 bases, and 20 bases lay between the germline ends. This CDR3 has 15 residues. Here the CDR3 reads CASNTEGRDGEKLFF. The CDR3 region has the DNA TGTGCCAGCAACACGGAGGGCAGGGATGGGGAAAAACTGTTTTTT.

Comment on this clone: The same CDR3 arises from other DNA sequences in this sample as well. CDR3: CASSDRGYGYTF. The CDR3 coding sequence is TGTGCCAGCAGCGACAGGGGCTATGGCTACACCTTC. The rearrangement joins TRBV25-1 to TRBJ1-2, with 8 bases matching TRBD1. J lost 4 bases, V lost 6 bases, and 1 base had no gene match. CDR1 is MGHDK and CDR2 is SYGVNS in the germline V gene. The CDR3 sequence is 12 residues long.

The rearrangement links TRBV30 to TRBJ1-1; D gene ambiguous. With 4 bases removed from V and 2 bases from J, the gap between germline ends came to 20 bases. From germline, CDR1 is GTSNPN and CDR2 SVGIG (reference sequence). This CDR3 comprises 16 residues. CDR3 sequence (DNA): TGTGCCTGGACTCGGGAGCGACCTCGGACCAACACTGAAGCTTTCTTT. Translation: CAWTRERPRTNTEAFF.

V and J are TRBV5-1 and TRBJ2-4; D is ambiguous. CDR1 and CDR2 (germline): SGHRS, YFSETQ. The V end lost 1 base, the J end lost 6 bases, and 11 bases lay between the germline ends. The CDR3 sequence is 14 residues long. The CDR3 here is CASSLYTDLNIQYF. CDR3 DNA sequence: TGCGCCAGCAGCTTGTATACAGATTTAAACATTCAGTACTTC.

The chain employs TRBV11-2 and TRBJ2-7; 10 nucleotides match TRBD1. J was trimmed by 6 bases and V by 10 bases; bases with no gene match: 12. This CDR3 contains 14 residues. CDR1 is SGHAT and CDR2 is FQNNGV in the germline V gene. CDR3 loop: CATERDRGLGEQYF. CDR3 coding DNA: TGTGCCACCGAACGAGACAGGGGGCTAGGCGAGCAGTACTTC.

The rearrangement links TRBV5-6 to TRBJ1-6; the D is unclear. Germline V lookup: CDR1 SGHDT, CDR2 YYEEEE. V was cut by 5 bases and J by 13 bases, with 16 bases left in between. The CDR3 extends over 13 amino acids. The CDR3 DNA reads as TGTGCCAGCAGTATGGGCGGGGTCTACCCCCTCCACTTT. This encodes CASSMGGVYPLHF.

V gene TRBV30 combines with J gene TRBJ1-4, with a weak D call TRBD1 (6 bases). The germline CDR1 and CDR2 sequences are GTSNPN and SVGIG (reference sequence). V was trimmed by 7 bases and J by 3 bases, leaving 15 bases between them. The CDR3 totals 14 residues. The CDR3 sequence: CASKGGAANEKLFF. The CDR3 bases are TGTGCCTCGAAAGGGGGGGCAGCTAATGAAAAACTGTTTTTT.

This chain uses TRBV7-8 with TRBJ2-1; the match to TRBD2 covers 14 bases. With 5 bases clipped from V and 7 bases from J, the junction kept 16 bases outside the gene matches. CDR1 and CDR2 from the germline V gene are SGHVS and FQNEAQ. The CDR3 has 19 residues. The chain's CDR3 is CASSKTSGGAMIISNEQFF. The CDR3 coding sequence is TGTGCCAGCAGCAAGACTAGCGGGGGGGCCATGATAATCAGTAATGAGCAGTTCTTC.

This chain uses TRBV5-4 with TRBJ2-1; 8 bases map to TRBD2. The germline CDR1 and CDR2 sequences are SGHNT and YYREEE (reference sequence). The ends lost 2 bases at V and 7 bases at J; junction bases unmatched: 11. The CDR3 loop spans 16 amino acids. The CDR3 region has the DNA TGTGCCAGCAGCTTCAACCCGGGACTAGTCCGGAATGAGCAGTTCTTC. Encoded protein: CASSFNPGLVRNEQFF. Complete variable domain (other parts from reference TRBV5-4 and TRBJ2-1): ETGVTQSPTHLIKTRGQQVTLRCSSQSGHNTVSWYQQALGQGPQFIFQYYREEENGRGNFPPRFSGLQFPNYSSELNVNALELDDSALYLCASSFNPGLVRNEQFFGPGTRLTVL.

V is TRBV5-1 and J is TRBJ2-1, with TRBD1 identical over 9 bases. Germline assignment: CDR1 SGHRS and CDR2 YFSETQ. This CDR3 comprises 16 residues. The junction had 4 bases not matched to a gene; V was cut back by 1 base and J by 2 bases. The CDR3 bases are TGCGCCAGCAGCTTGCGACAGGGGGAGCCCTACAATGAGCAGTTCTTC. Its translation: CASSLRQGEPYNEQFF.

This sequence joins TRBV10-3 and TRBJ1-1; possibly TRBD1 for D (5 bases). V was pared by 7 bases and J by 2 bases, with 11 bases between. Germline V gene data show CDR1 as ENHRY and CDR2 as SYGVKD. The CDR3 extends over 13 amino acids. CDR3 DNA: TGTGCCATCAACACGGACATAAACACTGAAGCTTTCTTT. This translates into CAINTDINTEAFF.

The gene calls are TRBV6-1 and TRBJ1-5, with 11 bases lining up with TRBD1. This CDR3 spans 19 amino acids. V shed 3 bases and J 1 base; nucleotides not matched to a gene: 11. Germline lookup yields CDR1 MNHNS and CDR2 SASEGT. DNA of the CDR3: TGTGCCAGCAGTGATATTCCCGGGACAGGGGGGGGGAGCAATCAGCCCCAGCATTTT. This codes for CASSDIPGTGGGSNQPQHF.

The genes are TRBV6-1 and TRBJ2-2; D unclear. Germline CDR1 reads MNHNS; CDR2 reads SASEGT. Trimming cost V 2 bases and J 6 bases, with 7 bases left between them. CDR3 size: 13 residues. In DNA, the CDR3 is TGTGCCAGCAGTGAACAGTTGGCCGGGGAGCTGTTTTTT. Amino acid sequence: CASSEQLAGELFF.

This clone has more than one count but fewer than ten. The CDR3 DNA sequence: TGTGCCAGCAGCTTGGTAGTAGGGGATCCTGGAAACACCATATATTTT. Translating it yields CASSLVVGDPGNTIYF. The rearrangement joins TRBV5-8 to TRBJ1-3; possibly TRBD1 for D (5 bases). V lost 0 bases and J lost 2, with 12 bases in between. Germline V gene lookup returns CDR1 SGHTS and CDR2 YDEGEE. This CDR3 contains 16 residues.

A single count supports this clone. The chain uses TRBV20-1 and TRBJ1-2; D gene ambiguous. V was pared by 3 bases and J by 7 bases, with 9 bases between. CDR1 and CDR2 from the germline V gene are DFQATT and SNEGSKA (reference sequence). The CDR3 is 11 residues long. CDR3 loop: CSARLRSGYTF. The CDR3 nucleotides read TGCAGTGCTAGGTTAAGGAGTGGCTACACCTTC.

This rearrangement joins TRBV7-2 to TRBJ2-3; D gene ambiguous. The V end lost 5 bases, the J end lost 4 bases, and 25 bases lay between the germline ends. Germline CDR1 SGHTA, CDR2 FQGNSA. The CDR3 totals 18 residues. DNA for the CDR3: TGTGCCAGCAGCGCCCTTCCCTACTTTAGCCGGTTATCAGATACGCAGTATTTT. It yields the protein CASSALPYFSRLSDTQYF.